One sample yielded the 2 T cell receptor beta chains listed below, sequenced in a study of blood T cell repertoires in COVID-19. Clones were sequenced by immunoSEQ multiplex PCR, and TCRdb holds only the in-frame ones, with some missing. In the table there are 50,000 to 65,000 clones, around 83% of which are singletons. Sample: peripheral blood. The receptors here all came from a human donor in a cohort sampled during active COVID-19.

The CDR3 nucleotides are TGTGCCAGCAGTTCACTAGCGGGGGAGGATACGCAGTATTTT. Its protein product is CASSSLAGEDTQYF. The chain uses TRBV28 and TRBJ2-3; 11 nucleotides align to TRBD2. The V and J ends lost 4 bases and 6 bases, in that order; junction bases with no gene match: 3. The CDR3 is 14 amino acids. CDR1 and CDR2 from the germline V gene are MDHEN and SYDVKM.

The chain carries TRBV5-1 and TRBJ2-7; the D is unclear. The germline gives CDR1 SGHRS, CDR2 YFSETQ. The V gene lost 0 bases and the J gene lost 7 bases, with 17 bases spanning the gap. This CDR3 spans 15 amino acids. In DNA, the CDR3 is TGCGCCAGCAGCTTGGGACATTTTCGAAGAGAAGAGCAGTACTTC. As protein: CASSLGHFRREEQYF. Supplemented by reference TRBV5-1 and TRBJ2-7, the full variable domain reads KAGVTQTPRYLIKTRGQQVTLSCSPISGHRSVSWYQQTPGQGLQFLFEYFSETQRNKGNFPGRFSGRQFSNSRSEMNVSTLELGDSALYLCASSLGHFRREEQYFGPGTRLTVT.